This T cell receptor beta chain was recorded in a study of T cell changes during pregnancy in multiple sclerosis. This clone was recorded only once. TCRdb keeps only in-frame clones here, not all; method: immunoSEQ multiplex PCR. The table shows about 34,000 clones, with 80% to 90% occurring only once. With 1 base clipped from V and 2 bases from J, the junction kept 5 bases outside the gene matches. Germline lookup yields CDR1 SGHRS and CDR2 YFSETQ. The CDR3 sequence is 17 residues long. The chain carries TRBV5-1 and TRBJ2-3, with 12 bases matching TRBD2. This sample comprised CD8+ T cells from peripheral blood mononuclear cells, obtained in the third trimester of pregnancy. This clonotype was sampled from a female donor with multiple sclerosis, enrolled in a pregnancy study. The CDR3 sequence: CASSLSGLAGLTDTQYF. As DNA, the CDR3 is TGCGCCAGCAGCTTGTCTGGACTAGCGGGGCTCACAGATACGCAGTATTTT.